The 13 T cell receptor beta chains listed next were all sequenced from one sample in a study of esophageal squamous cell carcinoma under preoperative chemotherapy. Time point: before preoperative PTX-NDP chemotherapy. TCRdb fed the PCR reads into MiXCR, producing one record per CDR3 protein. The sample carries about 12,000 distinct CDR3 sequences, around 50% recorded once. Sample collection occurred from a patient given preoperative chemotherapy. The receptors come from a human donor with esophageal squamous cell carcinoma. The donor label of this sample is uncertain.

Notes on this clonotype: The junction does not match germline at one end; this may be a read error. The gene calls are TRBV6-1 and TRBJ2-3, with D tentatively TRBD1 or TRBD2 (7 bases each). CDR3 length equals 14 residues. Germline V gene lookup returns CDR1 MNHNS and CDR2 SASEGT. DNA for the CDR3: TGTGCCAGCAGTGACAGGGGGGGCTACGATAAGCAGTATTTT. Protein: CASSDRGGYDKQYF.

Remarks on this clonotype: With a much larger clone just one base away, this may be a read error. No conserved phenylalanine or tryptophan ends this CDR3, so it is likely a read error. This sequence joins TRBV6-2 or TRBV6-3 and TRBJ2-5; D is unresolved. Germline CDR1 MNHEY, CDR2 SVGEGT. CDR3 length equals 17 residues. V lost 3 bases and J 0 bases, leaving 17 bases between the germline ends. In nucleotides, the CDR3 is TGTGCCAGCAGTTATCCCGACATAAGCAGGTACCAAGAGACCCAGTACTTA. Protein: CASSYPDISRYQETQYL.

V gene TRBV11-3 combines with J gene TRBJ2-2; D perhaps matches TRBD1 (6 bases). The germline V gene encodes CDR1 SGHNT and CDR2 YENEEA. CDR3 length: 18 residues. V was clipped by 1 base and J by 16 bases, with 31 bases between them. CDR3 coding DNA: TGTGCCAGCAGCTTAGGGGATCTCGCGTCAGCGAACACAGGGAAGCAGTTTTTT. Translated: CASSLGDLASANTGKQFF.

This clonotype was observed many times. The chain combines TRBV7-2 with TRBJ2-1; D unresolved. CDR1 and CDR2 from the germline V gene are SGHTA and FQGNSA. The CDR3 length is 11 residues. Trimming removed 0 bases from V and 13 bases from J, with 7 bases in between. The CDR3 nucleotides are TGTGCCAGCAGCTTAGCAGAGACCCAGTTCTTC. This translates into CASSLAETQFF.

CDR3 sequence reads: CASSEVQGARGYTF. The CDR3 bases are TGTGCCAGCAGTGAAGTTCAGGGGGCGCGAGGCTACACCTTC. The rearrangement links TRBV6-1 to TRBJ1-2; 8 bases agree with TRBD1. CDR3 length: 14 residues. CDR1 and CDR2 (germline): MNHNS, SASEGT. V was clipped by 1 base and J by 8 bases; unmatched bases: 6.

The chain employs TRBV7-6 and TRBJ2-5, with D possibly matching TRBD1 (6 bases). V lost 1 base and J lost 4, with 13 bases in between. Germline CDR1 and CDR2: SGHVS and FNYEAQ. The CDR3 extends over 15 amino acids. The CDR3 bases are TGTGCCAGCAGCTTAGGCCAGGGGCTTGCAGAGACCCAGTACTTC. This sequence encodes CASSLGQGLAETQYF.

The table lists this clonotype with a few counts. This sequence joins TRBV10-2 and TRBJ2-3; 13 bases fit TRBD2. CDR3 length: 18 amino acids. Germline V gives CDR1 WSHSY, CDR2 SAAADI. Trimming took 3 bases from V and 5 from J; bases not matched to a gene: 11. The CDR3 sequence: CASSDRFGTSGTEDTQYF. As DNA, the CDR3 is TGCGCCAGCAGTGACCGGTTCGGGACTAGCGGGACTGAAGATACGCAGTATTTT.

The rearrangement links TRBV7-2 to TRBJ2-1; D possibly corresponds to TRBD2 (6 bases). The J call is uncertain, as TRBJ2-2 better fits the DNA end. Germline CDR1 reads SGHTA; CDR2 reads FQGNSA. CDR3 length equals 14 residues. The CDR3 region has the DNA TGTGCCAGCAGGGGGTGTGGGAGGATCTGGGAGCTGTTTTTT. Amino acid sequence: CASRGCGRIWELFF.

The CDR3 nucleotides are TGTGCCAGCAGGTCTAGCGGGCGTGATACAGATACGCAGTACTTC. It encodes CASRSSGRDTDTQYF. The chain links TRBV6-1 to TRBJ2-4; TRBD2 matches 8 bases. The CDR3 runs 15 residues. Germline loops: CDR1 MNHNS, CDR2 SASEGT. J was trimmed by 13 bases and V by 6 bases; bases with no gene match: 17.

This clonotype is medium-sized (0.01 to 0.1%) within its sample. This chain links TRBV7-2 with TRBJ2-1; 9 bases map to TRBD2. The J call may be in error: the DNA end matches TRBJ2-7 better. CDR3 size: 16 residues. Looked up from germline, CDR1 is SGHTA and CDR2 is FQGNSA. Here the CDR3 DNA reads TGTGCCAGCAGCCGCGGGGGGGGGAGGGTCTACAATGAGCAGTACTTC. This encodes CASSRGGGRVYNEQYF.

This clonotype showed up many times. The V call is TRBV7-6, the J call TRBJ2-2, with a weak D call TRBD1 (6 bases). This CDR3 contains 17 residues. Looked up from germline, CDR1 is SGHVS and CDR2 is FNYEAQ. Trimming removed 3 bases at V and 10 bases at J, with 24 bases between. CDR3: CASSLLPGQSSRAELFF. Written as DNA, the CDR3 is TGTGCCAGCAGCTTGCTGCCCGGACAGTCTTCACGCGCGGAGCTGTTTTTT.

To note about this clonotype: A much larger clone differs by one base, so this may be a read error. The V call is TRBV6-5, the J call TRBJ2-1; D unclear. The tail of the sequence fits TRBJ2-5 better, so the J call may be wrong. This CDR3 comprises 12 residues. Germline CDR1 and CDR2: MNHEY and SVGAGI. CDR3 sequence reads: CTSSSPLKTQYF. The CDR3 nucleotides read TGTACCAGCAGTTCCCCCCTAAAGACCCAGTACTTC.

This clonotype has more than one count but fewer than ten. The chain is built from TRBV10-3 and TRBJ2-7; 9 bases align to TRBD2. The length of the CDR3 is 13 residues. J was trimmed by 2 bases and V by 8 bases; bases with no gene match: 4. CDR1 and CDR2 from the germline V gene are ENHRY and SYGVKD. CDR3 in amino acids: CAIWREGTYEQYF. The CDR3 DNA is TGTGCCATCTGGCGGGAGGGAACCTACGAGCAGTACTTC.